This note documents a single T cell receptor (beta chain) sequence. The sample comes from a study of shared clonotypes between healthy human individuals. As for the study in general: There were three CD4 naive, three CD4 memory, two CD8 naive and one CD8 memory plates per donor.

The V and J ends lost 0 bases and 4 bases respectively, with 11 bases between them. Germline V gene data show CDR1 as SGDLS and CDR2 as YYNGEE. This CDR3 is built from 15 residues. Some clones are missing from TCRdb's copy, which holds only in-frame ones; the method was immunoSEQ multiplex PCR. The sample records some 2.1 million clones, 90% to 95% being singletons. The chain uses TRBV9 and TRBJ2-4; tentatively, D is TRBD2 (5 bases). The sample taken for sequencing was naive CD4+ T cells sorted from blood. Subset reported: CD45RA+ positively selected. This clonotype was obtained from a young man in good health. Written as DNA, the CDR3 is TGTGCCAGCAGCGTAGCTACCGGGGAGAAAAACATTCAGTACTTC. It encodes CASSVATGEKNIQYF.